The T cell receptor beta chain described here comes from a study of vaccination and CD4 T cells after COVID-19. The V gene's germline CDR1 is DFQATT and CDR2 SNEGSKA (reference sequence). This CDR3 has 15 amino acids. V was cut by 2 bases and J by 0 bases, with 14 bases left in between. This clonotype appeared a few times. What it binds is unknown. With the Oncomine TCR Beta short-read assay, DNA from cultured CD4+ T cells was sequenced. TCRdb processed the PCR reads anew with MiXCR; each CDR3 protein has one entry. The data hold tens of thousands of distinct CDR3 sequences, with 43% observed a single time. Stated treatment: approximately 9-day PBMC culture with coronavirus spike peptide pools or control peptides (ViraFEST assay).

The clonotype comes from a human donor who had recovered from COVID-19. Sequencing used CD4+ T cells from blood, cultured in vitro, obtained after SARS-CoV-2 vaccination. J is TRBJ2-7 and V is TRBV20-1, with D tentatively TRBD1 or TRBD2 (5 bases each). As DNA, the CDR3 is TGCAGTGCTAGAAGAGGGCAGGGTAGCTCCTACGAGCAGTACTTC. This codes for CSARRGQGSSYEQYF.